This is a list of T cell receptor beta chains from one sample in a study of CD8+CD57+ T cells in acquired aplastic anemia. TCRdb used MiXCR to reprocess the reads, holding one entry per CDR3 protein. The table records some 190,000 distinct CDR3 sequences, less than 70% of them present only once. What was sequenced was sorted CD4+, CD8+, or CD8+CD57+ T cells (not recorded which) from PBMCs. These receptors came from a human donor in good health, serving as a control. Both conserved end residues are part of each CDR3. The D gene is left open where the match is weak. Clone size is shown for a subset of rows, as once, few, many or a class of expanded clone.

J,size,D,V,DNA,CDR3
TRBJ2-3,many,NA,TRBV7-3,TGTGCCAGCAGCCCCCACGGCACAGATACGCAGTATTTT,CASSPHGTDTQYF
TRBJ2-1,NA,TRBD2,TRBV20-1,TGCAGTGCTAGAGCTCTAGCGGGGGGGGAGATCAATGAGCAGTTCTTC,CSARALAGGEINEQFF
TRBJ1-1,many,TRBD1,TRBV5-8,TGTGCCAGCAGGCTGACAGGGTCTCCGAACACTGAAGCTTTCTTT,CASRLTGSPNTEAFF
TRBJ1-1,NA,NA,TRBV7-2,TGTGCCAGCAGCTTTAGCCCGACGGTGAACACTGAAGCTTTCTTT,CASSFSPTVNTEAFF
TRBJ2-7,many,TRBD1,TRBV19,TGTGCCAGTAGTATGGTTGAGACAGGGGGCGAGCAGTACTTC,CASSMVETGGEQYF
TRBJ2-7,NA,TRBD1,TRBV7-2,TGTGCCAGCAGCTTAGTGGCAGGGGGTTCCTACGAGCAGTACTTC,CASSLVAGGSYEQYF
TRBJ1-5,many,NA,TRBV10-3,TGTGTCATCAGTGACAAAGGATCCGCGGGTAATCAGCCCCAGCATTTT,CVISDKGSAGNQPQHF
TRBJ2-3,NA,TRBD2,TRBV29-1,TGCAGCGTACTAGCGGGCTACGGCACAGATACGCAGTATTTT,CSVLAGYGTDTQYF
TRBJ1-1,many,NA,TRBV28,TGTGCCAGCAGTGGATGGGGGGCTGAAGCTTTCTTT,CASSGWGAEAFF
TRBJ2-2,many,NA,TRBV9,TGTGCCAGCAGAAGAACATTAGGCGGGGAGCTGTTTTTT,CASRRTLGGELFF
TRBJ2-2,once,NA,TRBV10-3,TGTGCCATCCGGCCTTTGTCTGACTCCGGGGAGCTGTTTTTT,CAIRPLSDSGELFF
TRBJ2-7,many,NA,TRBV4-2,TGTGCCAGCAGCGAATCAATAAGAACCCCCCCAAACGAGCAGTACTTC,CASSESIRTPPNEQYF
TRBJ2-3,NA,NA,TRBV11-2,TGTGCCAGCAGCAGAAGGCAGGGCACAGATACGCAGTATTTT,CASSRRQGTDTQYF
TRBJ1-2,NA,TRBD1,TRBV19,TGTGCCAGTAGTATGGAGGGACAGTCGGCTAGTACCTTC,CASSMEGQSASTF
TRBJ1-2,once,NA,TRBV29-1,TGCAGCACCTTGGACGGAAACTATGGCTACACCTTC,CSTLDGNYGYTF
TRBJ1-5,many,NA,TRBV4-2,TGTGCCAGCAGCCAAGAGAATCGGTTGAGCAATCAGCCCCAGCATTTT,CASSQENRLSNQPQHF
TRBJ2-3,NA,TRBD2,TRBV11-2,TGTGCCAGCAGCTGGCTAGCGGGGTTATCGCAGTATTTT,CASSWLAGLSQYF
TRBJ1-4,many,NA,TRBV4-3,TGCGCCAGCAGCCCAGGCGGCTTATGGAATGAAAAACTGTTTTTT,CASSPGGLWNEKLFF
TRBJ1-1,NA,TRBD1,TRBV19,TGTGCCAGTAGTCGAAGGACAGGGACCGGCTACACTGAAGCTTTCTTT,CASSRRTGTGYTEAFF